The rows below give T cell receptor beta chains drawn from one sample of a study of blood T cells in healthy people across ages. TCRdb passed the 5' RACE reads through MiXCR, listing each CDR3 protein once. Of around 1,500,000 distinct CDR3 sequences in the sample, roughly 27% were seen once. Sequenced material: blood. The receptors here all came from a woman under 40 in good health. Both conserved end residues are part of each CDR3. Fields, in order: D gene, J gene, clone size, CDR3 length, V gene, CDR3 DNA, CDR3 protein. A D gene is named only where the DNA matches it firmly. Some rows have no size entry. The others give once, few or many, or a class for an expanded clone.

.,TRBJ2-5,few,12,TRBV30,TGTGCCTGGAGTAGTCCCCCAGAGACCCAGTACTTC,CAWSSPPETQYF
.,TRBJ2-5,many,14,TRBV6-6,TGTGCCAGCAGTCCCTCAACTACTACGGAGACCCAGTACTTC,CASSPSTTTETQYF
.,TRBJ2-1,.,12,TRBV7-2,TGTGCCAGCTCCCGGAACCAAGAGACCCAGTTCTTC,CASSRNQETQFF
TRBD1,TRBJ1-4,few,15,TRBV5-1,TGCGCCAGCAGCTTGGTTGGGACAGGAGATGAAAAACTGTTTTTT,CASSLVGTGDEKLFF
TRBD1,TRBJ2-5,many,14,TRBV5-5,TGTGCCAGCAGCTATGCAGGGACAGGGGCTGAGCAGTACTTC,CASSYAGTGAEQYF
.,TRBJ2-6,many,15,TRBV28,TGTGCCAGCAGTTTATTCAGCTCTGGGGCCAACGTCCTGACTTTC,CASSLFSSGANVLTF
.,TRBJ1-2,.,14,TRBV5-1,TGCGCCAGCACACTGGACGGCTGGGGGTATGGCTACACCTTC,CASTLDGWGYGYTF
.,TRBJ1-4,.,13,TRBV6-2/TRBV6-3,TGTGCCAGCAGTTCCGAGGTTTCGGAAAAACTGTTTTTT,CASSSEVSEKLFF
.,TRBJ1-1,.,14,TRBV18,TGTGCCAGCTCACCGTTGACCGAGAACATTGAAGCTTTCTTT,CASSPLTENIEAFF
.,TRBJ2-3,.,12,TRBV12-3/TRBV12-4,TGTGCCGGCGGGGTGAACGCAGATGCGCAGTATTTT,CAGGVNADAQYF
.,TRBJ1-1,few,12,TRBV30,TGTGCCTGGAGATCTGATAACACTGAAGCTTTCTTT,CAWRSDNTEAFF
.,TRBJ1-1,.,13,TRBV18,TGTGCCAGCTCACCGTCCCTTCGCACTGAAGCTTTCTTT,CASSPSLRTEAFF
.,TRBJ1-4,few,15,TRBV10-3,TGTGCCATCAAAGGGAGCGGTGCAACTAATGAAAAACTGTTTTTT,CAIKGSGATNEKLFF
.,TRBJ1-2,few,15,TRBV6-5,TGTGCCAGCAGTTACTCCCCGGACGGATCGAGGGGCTACACCTTC,CASSYSPDGSRGYTF
TRBD2,TRBJ2-1,.,14,TRBV7-7,TGTGCCAGCAGCTTAACGGGGAGGGCTCAGGAGCAGTTCTTC,CASSLTGRAQEQFF
.,TRBJ2-1,few,10,TRBV29-1,TGCAGCGCTGACGGTGTTGAGCAGTTCTTC,CSADGVEQFF
TRBD1,TRBJ2-7,few,15,TRBV3-1,TGTGCCAGCAGCCAAGCGGTGACAGGGATCTACGAGCAGTACTTC,CASSQAVTGIYEQYF
.,TRBJ2-3,.,14,TRBV5-1,TGCACCAGCAGCTTATACACCTCCACAGATACGCAGTATTTT,CTSSLYTSTDTQYF
.,TRBJ1-6,few,16,TRBV5-6,TGTGCCAGCAGCTTGGGAAAAAGACTCCATAATTCACCCCTCCACTTT,CASSLGKRLHNSPLHF
TRBD1,TRBJ2-3,.,15,TRBV7-2,TGTGCCAGCCTTACTGTAGGGGGCAACACAGATACGCAGTATTTT,CASLTVGGNTDTQYF
.,TRBJ2-3,few,14,TRBV5-1,TGCGCCAGCCGCATCCCGACTCCCACAGAGACGCAGTATTTT,CASRIPTPTETQYF
TRBD2,TRBJ2-7,.,15,TRBV7-2,TGTGCCAGCAGCATTCAGCGGGGAGCTTTAGAGGAGCAGTACTTC,CASSIQRGALEEQYF
.,TRBJ1-6,.,14,TRBV28,TGTGCCAGCAGTTTGTCAGGGGTGGATTCACCCCTCCACTTT,CASSLSGVDSPLHF
.,TRBJ2-7,many,16,TRBV4-1,TGCGCCAGCAGCCAAGATTCGGGGGGCCTTTCCTACGAGCAGTACTTC,CASSQDSGGLSYEQYF
TRBD2,TRBJ2-7,.,16,TRBV5-6,TGTGCCGGCAGCCCCAGCGGGGGGACAAGCTTCTACGAGCAGTACTTC,CAGSPSGGTSFYEQYF
TRBD2,TRBJ2-3,.,16,TRBV12-3/TRBV12-4,TGTGTCAGCAGCCGGGGACTAGCGGGAGTCACAGATACGCAGTATTTT,CVSSRGLAGVTDTQYF
.,TRBJ2-1,few,14,TRBV20-1,TGCAGTGCGCAGGGGACGAGATTCTACAATGAGCAGTTCTTC,CSAQGTRFYNEQFF
.,TRBJ1-5,many,15,TRBV12-3/TRBV12-4,TGTGCCAGCAGCCAGGACAGTGTTAGCAATCAGCCCCAGCATTTT,CASSQDSVSNQPQHF
.,TRBJ2-7,many,13,TRBV29-1,TGCAGCTTTGCGAGGTGGGGGTCCTACGAGCAGTACTTC,CSFARWGSYEQYF
.,TRBJ2-3,few,14,TRBV7-8,TGTGCCAGCAGCTATTGGAGGGCGGGAGATACGCAGTATTTT,CASSYWRAGDTQYF
TRBD2,TRBJ2-3,.,19,TRBV20-1,TGCAGTGCTAACAAACCCGCCACCGAGACTAGCGGGATCACAGATACGCAGTATTTT,CSANKPATETSGITDTQYF
TRBD1,TRBJ1-6,few,16,TRBV20-1,TGCAGTGCTAGAGACCCCACCGGGACAGATGTTTCACCCCTCCACTTT,CSARDPTGTDVSPLHF
.,TRBJ1-2,.,14,TRBV7-9,TGTGCCAGCAGCTTAGCTAACGGGGATCATGGCTACACCTTC,CASSLANGDHGYTF